One sample yielded the 24 T cell receptor beta chains listed below, sequenced in a study of cytomegalovirus exposure and HLA in healthy donors (dated by TCRdb to the late 2010s). Receptor libraries were prepared by the immunoSEQ multiplex PCR assay. This is the immuneACCESS table as TCRdb keeps it, with only in-frame sequences that have V and J called. A part of the clones is gone; compared with another copy, unresolved V genes explain less than half, and the rest is unexplained. This sample lists roughly 56,000 clones; about 91% were detected once. The top ten constitute 2% to 2.5% of the sample. The sequenced sample consisted of PBMCs. These receptors all come from a woman in her 30s in good health and CMV-seronegative.

This chain connects TRBV4-1 to TRBJ2-7, with TRBD1 matching over 9 bases. Germline CDR1 reads MGHRA; CDR2 reads YSYEKL. V lost 2 bases and J lost 6; bases outside the gene matches: 5. The CDR3 has 14 amino acids. The CDR3 here is CASSQPGQGGEQYF. CDR3 nucleotides: TGCGCCAGCAGCCAACCGGGACAGGGTGGCGAGCAGTACTTC.

V gene TRBV7-9 combines with J gene TRBJ2-1, with 8 nucleotides matching TRBD1. The CDR3 covers 15 residues. V lost 2 bases, J lost 0 bases, and 0 bases stayed unmatched. Germline V gives CDR1 SEHNR, CDR2 FQNEAQ (reference sequence). CDR3 sequence reads: CASSLQGASYNEQFF. As DNA, the CDR3 is TGTGCCAGCAGCTTACAGGGGGCCTCCTACAATGAGCAGTTCTTC.

The rearrangement links TRBV19 to TRBJ2-1; D uncertain. Germline loops: CDR1 LNHDA, CDR2 SQIVND (reference sequence). The CDR3 consists of 12 residues. V lost 5 bases and J 7 bases, leaving 9 bases between the germline ends. Here the CDR3 reads CASSPSGNEQFF. Written as DNA, the CDR3 is TGTGCCAGTAGTCCATCAGGTAATGAGCAGTTCTTC.

The chain is built from TRBV28 and TRBJ1-3; D unclear. The germline CDR1 and CDR2 sequences are MDHEN and SYDVKM. The V end was cut by 5 bases, the J end by 3 bases, with 14 bases between. This CDR3 has 15 residues. In DNA, the CDR3 is TGTGCCAGCAGTCCCCCCACGGTTGGTGGAAACACCATATATTTT. This sequence encodes CASSPPTVGGNTIYF.

In this sample, this clone turned up once. The CDR3 reads CASSHTGSGNTIYF. The CDR3 DNA is TGTGCCAGCAGCCACACAGGGTCTGGAAACACCATATATTTT. The V gene is TRBV11-1, the J gene TRBJ1-3, with D possibly TRBD1 on 6 matching bases. The V gene lost 5 bases and the J gene lost 1 base, with 9 bases spanning the gap. Germline V gene data show CDR1 as SGHAT and CDR2 as FQDESV (reference sequence). The CDR3 contains 14 residues.

This chain uses TRBV29-1 with TRBJ1-1; 7 positions agree with TRBD1. The CDR3 length is 14 residues. V trimming: 1 base; J trimming: 3 bases; junction bases outside the gene matches: 5. CDR1 is SQVTM, CDR2 ANQGSEA, per germline. CDR3 amino acids: CSVEVQGVDTEAFF. DNA of the CDR3: TGCAGCGTTGAAGTGCAGGGGGTGGACACTGAAGCTTTCTTT.

The chain combines TRBV2 with TRBJ2-3; possibly TRBD2 for D (5 bases). The CDR3 sequence is 14 residues long. The germline gives CDR1 SNHLY, CDR2 FYNNEI. Trimming removed 7 bases from V and 1 base from J, with 12 bases in between. This CDR3 is CASIASGGTDTQYF. The CDR3 DNA reads TGTGCCAGCATAGCGAGTGGGGGCACAGATACGCAGTATTTT.

This chain uses TRBV10-3 with TRBJ1-2, with D perhaps TRBD1 (5 bases). Germline CDR1 ENHRY, CDR2 SYGVKD. Trimming removed 4 bases at V and 6 bases at J, with 18 bases between. This CDR3 is built from 15 residues. The CDR3 protein is CAISVGAGNRDGYTF. DNA of the CDR3: TGTGCCATCAGTGTTGGGGCCGGAAACCGTGATGGCTACACCTTC.

J is TRBJ2-3 and V is TRBV28; D may be TRBD2 (6 bases). Per the germline V gene, CDR1 is MDHEN and CDR2 is SYDVKM. The CDR3 totals 14 residues. The ends were cut back, 3 bases at V and 4 bases at J, with 11 bases in the middle. The CDR3 DNA sequence: TGTGCCAGCAGTTTTGATGGGAGGCCAGATACGCAGTATTTT. This codes for CASSFDGRPDTQYF.

This sequence joins TRBV4-1 and TRBJ2-3, with TRBD2 matching over 8 bases. This CDR3 is 19 amino acids long. V trimming: 0 bases; J trimming: 2 bases; junction bases outside the gene matches: 13. Germline lookup yields CDR1 MGHRA and CDR2 YSYEKL. This CDR3 is CASSQDPGLLAGLTDTQYF. DNA for the CDR3: TGCGCCAGCAGCCAAGATCCGGGGTTGCTAGCGGGCCTCACAGATACGCAGTATTTT.

The chain recombines TRBV5-4 with TRBJ2-1; a weak D match, TRBD2 (6 bases). The germline V gene encodes CDR1 SGHNT and CDR2 YYREEE (reference sequence). The CDR3 sequence is 12 residues long. V shed 4 bases and J shed 7 bases, with 9 bases lying between them. CDR3 sequence (DNA): TGTGCCAGCAGCGGGAGCGGGAATGAGCAGTTCTTC. This gives the protein CASSGSGNEQFF.

The V gene is TRBV7-3, the J gene TRBJ2-7; TRBD2 agrees at 8 bases. Germline V gene sequence: CDR1 SGHTA, CDR2 FQGTGA. The CDR3 covers 14 residues. Germline trimming cut 5 bases from V and 4 bases from J; bases unmatched to any gene: 7. CDR3 bases: TGTGCCAGCAGCCCAACCGGGACTAGTTACGAGCAGTACTTC. Protein product: CASSPTGTSYEQYF.

The CDR3 sequence: CASSEGPGVYEQYF. CDR3 in DNA: TGTGCCAGCTCCGAAGGCCCAGGGGTATACGAGCAGTACTTC. The rearrangement joins TRBV6-1 to TRBJ2-7, with D possibly matching TRBD1 (6 bases). Trimming left V 8 bases short and J 4 bases short, with 18 bases between. The CDR3 is 14 amino acids. In germline, CDR1 is MNHNS, CDR2 SASEGT.

This clone showed up just once. The J gene is TRBJ2-5, the V gene TRBV6-5, with no clear D. The CDR3 is made up of 14 amino acids. Trimming pared 0 bases from V and 0 bases from J, leaving 5 bases between. Germline CDR1 is MNHEY and CDR2 is SVGAGI. CDR3 coding DNA: TGTGCCAGCAGTTACTCTACAAACCAAGAGACCCAGTACTTC. It is translated as CASSYSTNQETQYF.

The rearrangement uses TRBV9 and TRBJ2-3; D is uncertain. There are 14 residues in the CDR3. Trimming removed 0 bases from V and 3 bases from J, with 8 bases in between. CDR1 and CDR2 from the germline V gene are SGDLS and YYNGEE. CDR3 in amino acids: CASSVAYLTDTQYF. The CDR3 region has the DNA TGTGCCAGCAGCGTAGCTTACCTAACAGATACGCAGTATTTT.

The rearrangement uses TRBV27 and TRBJ1-1; D is possibly TRBD1 (5 bases). The length of the CDR3 is 13 residues. V lost 11 bases, J lost 1 base, and 14 bases lay in between. The germline gives CDR1 MNHEY, CDR2 SMNVEV (reference sequence). The chain's CDR3 is CASLGQGNTEAFF. The DNA for the CDR3 is TGTGCCTCCCTTGGGCAGGGGAACACTGAAGCTTTCTTT.

As DNA, the CDR3 is TGTGCCAGCATGAGGGGGACTAGCGGCGCCTACGAGCAGTACTTC. Its translation: CASMRGTSGAYEQYF. The V call is TRBV6-6, the J call TRBJ2-7; 11 bases are a match to TRBD2. CDR3 size: 15 residues. J lost 2 bases, V lost 7 bases, and 7 bases had no gene match. Looked up from germline, CDR1 is MNHNY and CDR2 is SVGAGI (reference sequence).

V is TRBV6-1 and J is TRBJ2-7; D is ambiguous. The CDR3 runs to 15 residues. CDR1 and CDR2 (germline): MNHNS, SASEGT. The V end was cut by 0 bases, the J end by 6 bases, with 15 bases between. The CDR3 region is CASSEARIAVAEQYF. In nucleotides, the CDR3 is TGTGCCAGCAGTGAAGCGCGGATAGCTGTAGCCGAGCAGTACTTC.

This rearrangement joins TRBV9 to TRBJ2-7, with TRBD1 as a possible D gene (6 bases). This CDR3 has 15 residues. In germline, CDR1 is SGDLS, CDR2 YYNGEE. V was pared by 0 bases and J by 6 bases, with 16 bases between. CDR3 region: CASSVAGATLTEQYF. CDR3 in DNA: TGTGCCAGCAGCGTAGCAGGGGCCACCCTGACCGAGCAGTACTTC.

This clone appeared once. The rearrangement joins TRBV5-1 to TRBJ2-2; a possible D gene is TRBD2 (6 bases). The CDR3 runs 15 residues. Germline CDR1 is SGHRS and CDR2 is YFSETQ. The V end was cut by 5 bases, the J end by 4 bases, with 15 bases between. The CDR3 DNA follows: TGCGCCAGCAGGCGGGACCCCTGGGGCACCGGGGAGCTGTTTTTT. This codes for CASRRDPWGTGELFF.

V gene TRBV11-2 combines with J gene TRBJ2-7; TRBD1 aligns across 11 bases. J gave up 4 bases and V 2 bases, and 4 bases lay outside the gene matches. Germline assignment: CDR1 SGHAT and CDR2 FQNNGV. CDR3 length equals 15 residues. CDR3: CASSLPRDRGYEQYF. CDR3 coding DNA: TGTGCCAGCAGCTTACCTCGGGACAGGGGGTACGAGCAGTACTTC.

This clone was seen just once. The V and J genes are TRBV6-5 and TRBJ1-2, with TRBD1 matching 8 bases. The J segment lost 5 bases and the V segment lost 4 bases, leaving 9 bases of the junction unmatched. Germline V lookup: CDR1 MNHEY, CDR2 SVGAGI. The CDR3 runs to 15 residues. The CDR3 nucleotides are TGTGCCAGCAGTTCAGACAGGGGAGAAGGGTATGGCTACACCTTC. Its translation is CASSSDRGEGYGYTF.

CDR3 in DNA: TGTGCCAGCTCAGAAATATGGACAGGCGTCGGCGAGCAGTACTTC. It is translated as CASSEIWTGVGEQYF. The rearrangement joins TRBV18 to TRBJ2-7; TRBD1 matches 7 bases. CDR3 length equals 15 residues. After removal of 5 bases from V and 6 bases from J, the junction contained 13 bases not matched to a gene. CDR1 KGHSH and CDR2 LQKENI come from the germline V gene.

The chain uses TRBV14 and TRBJ2-3; D not resolved. V shed 2 bases and J shed 6 bases, with 9 bases lying between them. CDR3 size: 13 residues. The germline V gene encodes CDR1 SGHDN and CDR2 FVKESK. The CDR3, as DNA: TGTGCCAGCAGCCAATTGACGAGGGATACGCAGTATTTT. It yields the protein CASSQLTRDTQYF.